What follows are 7 T cell receptor beta chains derived from one specimen sequenced in a study of blood T cell repertoires in COVID-19. Method: immunoSEQ multiplex PCR; TCRdb's copy keeps in-frame clones and lacks some. The sample yields about 83,000 clones, more than 80% seen once. Material: peripheral blood. These receptors all stem from an elderly woman with acute or convalescent COVID-19.

This chain links TRBV6-1 with TRBJ1-5; D is unresolved. CDR3 length equals 14 residues. V lost 0 bases, J lost 0 bases, and 3 bases lay in between. Germline CDR1 reads MNHNS; CDR2 reads SASEGT. The CDR3 DNA follows: TGTGCCAGCAGTGAAGCGAGTAGCAATCAGCCCCAGCATTTT. Encoded protein: CASSEASSNQPQHF.

This clone was counted a single time. The chain links TRBV15 to TRBJ1-5; a weak D match, TRBD1 (5 bases). Germline V gene lookup returns CDR1 LNHNV and CDR2 YYDKDF (reference sequence). The CDR3 runs 15 residues. V gave up 0 bases and J gave up 6 bases, with 12 bases separating them. The CDR3 region has the DNA TGTGCCACCAGCAGAGAGAGCCAAGGGGCTCAGCCCCAGCATTTT. Its translation is CATSRESQGAQPQHF.

The chain combines TRBV5-8 with TRBJ2-1; 7 positions agree with TRBD2. Germline CDR1 is SGHTS and CDR2 is YDEGEE. The length of the CDR3 is 12 residues. The ends lost 4 bases at V and 9 bases at J; junction bases unmatched: 4. In DNA form, the CDR3 reads TGTGCCAGCAGCCCCGGGGAGGGTGAGCAGTTCTTC. It codes for CASSPGEGEQFF.

The V gene is TRBV9, the J gene TRBJ1-1; the D gene is possibly TRBD1 (5 bases). This CDR3 region has 15 residues. The V gene's germline CDR1 is SGDLS and CDR2 YYNGEE. Trimming stripped 0 bases from V and 3 bases from J, with 12 bases between. In DNA form, the CDR3 reads TGTGCCAGCAGCGTAGGGGTGGGGCTCGACACTGAAGCTTTCTTT. This gives the protein CASSVGVGLDTEAFF.

The V gene is TRBV3-1 (or the pseudogene TRBV3-2), the J gene TRBJ2-3; maybe TRBD1 (6 bases). Trimming removed 4 bases from V and 1 base from J, with 12 bases in between. Germline-derived CDR1 and CDR2 are LGHDT and YNNKEL (reference sequence). This CDR3 has 15 residues. CDR3 sequence reads: CASSPGGGGTDTQYF. The CDR3 DNA follows: TGTGCCAGCAGCCCAGGTGGGGGCGGCACAGATACGCAGTATTTT.

The chain links TRBV6-5 to TRBJ1-2; the D gene is possibly TRBD1 (5 bases). Germline V gene data show CDR1 as MNHEY and CDR2 as SVGAGI. Trimming shortened V by 5 bases and J by 6 bases, and 19 bases separated the two germline ends. This CDR3 spans 15 amino acids. CDR3 coding DNA: TGTGCCAGCAGTAGACAGATCGAACACCCGGATGGCTACACCTTC. It is translated as CASSRQIEHPDGYTF.

V usage is TRBV29-1 and J usage is TRBJ1-2, with D uncertain. Germline CDR1 SQVTM, CDR2 ANQGSEA. Deletions cut 6 bases from V and 4 bases from J, with 12 bases between. CDR3 length: 12 amino acids. The CDR3 sequence: CSVLIESYGYTF. The CDR3 DNA sequence: TGCAGCGTGTTGATTGAGAGCTATGGCTACACCTTC.